This T cell receptor (beta chain) was identified during a study of technical replicates of blood from a few donors. The protocol was immunoSEQ multiplex PCR, while the TCRdb copy is restricted to in-frame clones and leaves out a portion. In the table there are around 100,000 clones, 85% to 95% of which are singletons. This clone was picked up one time. CDR1 SGHVS and CDR2 FNYEAQ come from the germline V gene. The CDR3 contains 13 residues. Trimming took off 5 bases at V and 1 base at J, with 9 bases between the two ends. The sequencing input was T cells isolated from PBMCs. This TCR was recovered from a human donor in good health. This rearrangement joins TRBV7-6 to TRBJ2-7, with a possible D match to TRBD1 (5 bases). The CDR3 nucleotides read TGTGCCAGCAGCCCGGACAAGTCCTACGAGCAGTACTTC. Its translation is CASSPDKSYEQYF.